This TCR beta chain comes out of a study of shared T cell receptors in the human thymus. Using immunoSEQ multiplex PCR, the repertoire was profiled, and TCRdb retains in-frame clones only, with some absent. The data contain roughly 710,000 clones, around 85% of them singletons. This clone appeared once. The CDR3 spans 17 residues. Trimming cost V 4 bases and J 1 base; bases outside gene matches: 12. CDR1 is SGHRS and CDR2 is YFSETQ in the germline V gene. This sample was also put to use in a study of human thymus T cells.

The sequence came from a girl less than two years old with a congenital heart defect. Sequenced: thymocytes. The rearrangement links TRBV5-1 to TRBJ2-7; 9 bases align to TRBD1. The CDR3 nucleotides are TGCGCCAGCAGCATCGGACAGGGGACTTTATGGTCCTACGAGCAGTACTTC. Translated, it gives CASSIGQGTLWSYEQYF.